Reported below is one TCR beta chain. This sample is drawn from a study of blood T cell repertoires in COVID-19. Per germline, CDR1 MGHRA and CDR2 YSYEKL. The V and J ends lost 3 bases and 1 base, in that order; junction bases with no gene match: 3. CDR3 length: 15 residues. Clones were sequenced by immunoSEQ multiplex PCR, and TCRdb holds only the in-frame ones, with some missing. The repertoire includes roughly 250,000 clones, 86% of them detected once, and about an eighth sits in the top ten. The receptor was isolated from a woman younger than 45 with COVID-19, enrolled during active disease. The sample was peripheral blood. This chain uses TRBV4-1 with TRBJ2-4; 7 bases match TRBD2. The CDR3 DNA follows: TGCGCCAGCAGCCACCCTAGCGGTGCCAAAAACATTCAGTACTTC. Its protein product is CASSHPSGAKNIQYF.